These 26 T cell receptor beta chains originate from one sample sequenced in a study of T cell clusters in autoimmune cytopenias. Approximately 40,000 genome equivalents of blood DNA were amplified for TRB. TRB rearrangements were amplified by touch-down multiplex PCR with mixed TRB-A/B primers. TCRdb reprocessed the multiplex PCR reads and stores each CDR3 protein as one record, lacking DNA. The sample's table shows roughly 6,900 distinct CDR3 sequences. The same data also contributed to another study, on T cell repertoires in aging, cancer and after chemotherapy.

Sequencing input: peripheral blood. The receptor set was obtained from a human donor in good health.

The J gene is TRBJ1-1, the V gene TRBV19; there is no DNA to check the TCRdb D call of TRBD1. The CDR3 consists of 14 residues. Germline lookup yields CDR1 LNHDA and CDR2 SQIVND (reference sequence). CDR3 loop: CARFPGEPNTEAFF.

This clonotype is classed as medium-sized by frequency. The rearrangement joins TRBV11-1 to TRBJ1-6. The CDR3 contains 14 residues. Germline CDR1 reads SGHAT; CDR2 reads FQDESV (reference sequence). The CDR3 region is CASSGHAANSPLHF.

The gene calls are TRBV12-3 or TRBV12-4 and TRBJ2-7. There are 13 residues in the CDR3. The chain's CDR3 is CASSSHWGREQYF.

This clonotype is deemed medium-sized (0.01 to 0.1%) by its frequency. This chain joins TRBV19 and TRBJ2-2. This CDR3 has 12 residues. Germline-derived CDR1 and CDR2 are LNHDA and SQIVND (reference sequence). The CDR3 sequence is CASNLNTGELFF.

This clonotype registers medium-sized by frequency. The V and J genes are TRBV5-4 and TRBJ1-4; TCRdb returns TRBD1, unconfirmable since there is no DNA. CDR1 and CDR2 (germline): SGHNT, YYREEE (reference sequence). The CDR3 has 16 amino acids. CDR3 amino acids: CASSVQGAATNEKLFF.

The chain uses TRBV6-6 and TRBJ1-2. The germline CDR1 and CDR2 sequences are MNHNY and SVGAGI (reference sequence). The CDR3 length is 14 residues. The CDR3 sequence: CASSLEGREDGYTF.

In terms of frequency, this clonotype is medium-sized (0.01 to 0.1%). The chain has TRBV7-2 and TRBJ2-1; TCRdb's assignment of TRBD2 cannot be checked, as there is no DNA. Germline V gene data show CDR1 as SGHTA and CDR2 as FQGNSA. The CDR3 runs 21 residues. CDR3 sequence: CASSLAVFTSGGLHSYNEQFF.

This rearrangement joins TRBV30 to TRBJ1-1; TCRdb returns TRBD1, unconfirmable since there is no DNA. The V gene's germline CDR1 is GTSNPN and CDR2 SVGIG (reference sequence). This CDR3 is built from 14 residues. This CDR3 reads CAWSGGTANTEAFF.

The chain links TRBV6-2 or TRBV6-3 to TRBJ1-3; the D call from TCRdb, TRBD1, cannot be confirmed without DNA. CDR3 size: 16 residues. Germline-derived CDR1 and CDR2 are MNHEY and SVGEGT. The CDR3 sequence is CASSYGGSGEGNTIYF.

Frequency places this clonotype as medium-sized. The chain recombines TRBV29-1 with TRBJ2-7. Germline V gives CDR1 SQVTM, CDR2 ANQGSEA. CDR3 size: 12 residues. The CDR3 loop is CSVLPDPYEQYF.

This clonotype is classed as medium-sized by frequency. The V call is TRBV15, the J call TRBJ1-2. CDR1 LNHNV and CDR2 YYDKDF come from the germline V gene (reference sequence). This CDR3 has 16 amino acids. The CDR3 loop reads CATSSDRGGGNYGYTF. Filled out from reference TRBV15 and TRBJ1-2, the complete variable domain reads DAMVIQNPRYQVTQFGKPVTLSCSQTLNHNVMYWYQQKSSQAPKLLFHYYDKDFNNEADTPDNFQSRRPNTSFCFLDIRSPGLGDTAMYLCATSSDRGGGNYGYTFGSGTRLTVV.

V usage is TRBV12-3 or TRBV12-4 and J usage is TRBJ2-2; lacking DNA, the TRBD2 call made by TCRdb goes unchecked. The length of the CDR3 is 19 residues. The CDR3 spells CASSLGLAGGHDNTGELFF.

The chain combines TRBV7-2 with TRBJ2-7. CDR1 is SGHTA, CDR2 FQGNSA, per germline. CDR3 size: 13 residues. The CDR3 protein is CASSSIYIVEQYF.

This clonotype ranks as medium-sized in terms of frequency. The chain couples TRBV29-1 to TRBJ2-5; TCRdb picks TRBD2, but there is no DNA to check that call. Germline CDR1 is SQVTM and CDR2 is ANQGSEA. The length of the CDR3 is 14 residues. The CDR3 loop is CSVLTSGGGETQYF.

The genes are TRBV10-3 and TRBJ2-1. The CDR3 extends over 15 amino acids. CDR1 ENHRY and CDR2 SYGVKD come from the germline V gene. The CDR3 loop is CAISEQQDSYNEQFF.

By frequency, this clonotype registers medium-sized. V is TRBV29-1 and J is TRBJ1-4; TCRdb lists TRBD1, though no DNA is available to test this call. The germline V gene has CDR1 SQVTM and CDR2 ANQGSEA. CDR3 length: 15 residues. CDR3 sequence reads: CSVLGGQGANEKLFF. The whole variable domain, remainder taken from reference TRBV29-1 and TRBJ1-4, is SAVISQKPSRDICQRGTSLTIQCQVDSQVTMMFWYRQQPGQSLTLIATANQGSEATYESGFVIDKFPISRPNLTFSTLTVSNMSPEDSSIYLCSVLGGQGANEKLFFGSGTQLSVL.

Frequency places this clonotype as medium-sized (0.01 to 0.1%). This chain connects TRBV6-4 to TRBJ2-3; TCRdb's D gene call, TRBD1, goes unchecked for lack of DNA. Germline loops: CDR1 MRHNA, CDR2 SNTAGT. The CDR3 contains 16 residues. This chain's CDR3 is CASSEEQGAGTDTQYF.

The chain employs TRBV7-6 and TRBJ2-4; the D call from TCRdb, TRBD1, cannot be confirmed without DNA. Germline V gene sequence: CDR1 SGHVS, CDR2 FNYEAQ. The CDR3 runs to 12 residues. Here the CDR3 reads CASRYRGHIQYF. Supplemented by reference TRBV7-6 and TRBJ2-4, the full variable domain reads GAGVSQSPRYKVTKRGQDVALRCDPISGHVSLYWYRQALGQGPEFLTYFNYEAQQDKSGLPNDRFSAERPEGSISTLTIQRTEQRDSAMYRCASRYRGHIQYFGAGTRLSVL.

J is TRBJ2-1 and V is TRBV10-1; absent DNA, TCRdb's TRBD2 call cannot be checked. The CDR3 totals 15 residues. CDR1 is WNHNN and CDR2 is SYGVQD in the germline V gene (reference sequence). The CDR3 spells CASSEQVAGDNEQFF.

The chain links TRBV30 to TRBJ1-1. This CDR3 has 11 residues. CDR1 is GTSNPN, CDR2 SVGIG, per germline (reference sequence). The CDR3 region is CAWIVNTEAFF.

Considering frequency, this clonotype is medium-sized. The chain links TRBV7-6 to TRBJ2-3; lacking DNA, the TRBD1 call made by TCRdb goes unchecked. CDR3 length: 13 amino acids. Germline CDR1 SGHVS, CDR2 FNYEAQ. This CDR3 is CASGGGAGNTQYF.

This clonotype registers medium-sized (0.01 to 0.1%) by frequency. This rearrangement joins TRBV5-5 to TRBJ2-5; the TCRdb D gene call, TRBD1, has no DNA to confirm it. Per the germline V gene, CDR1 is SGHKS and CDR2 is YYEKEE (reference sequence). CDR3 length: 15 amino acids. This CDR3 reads CASSLPQGLGETQYF.

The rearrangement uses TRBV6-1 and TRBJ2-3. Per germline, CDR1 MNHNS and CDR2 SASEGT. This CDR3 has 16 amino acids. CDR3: CASSKLPRNPTDTQYF.

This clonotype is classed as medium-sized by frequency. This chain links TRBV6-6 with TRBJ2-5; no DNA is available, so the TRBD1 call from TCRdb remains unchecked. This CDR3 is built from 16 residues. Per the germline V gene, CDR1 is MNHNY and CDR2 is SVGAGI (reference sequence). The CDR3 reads CASSYRPAQGQETQYF.

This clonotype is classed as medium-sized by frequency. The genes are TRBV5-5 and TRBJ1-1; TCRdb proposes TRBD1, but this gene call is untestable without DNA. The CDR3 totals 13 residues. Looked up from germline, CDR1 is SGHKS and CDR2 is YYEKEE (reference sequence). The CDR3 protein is CASSSPGGLKAFF.

The chain's CDR3 is CASSPYSESTEAFF. This rearrangement joins TRBV18 to TRBJ1-1. The germline V gene has CDR1 KGHSH and CDR2 LQKENI. There are 14 residues in the CDR3. Complete variable domain (other parts from reference TRBV18 and TRBJ1-1): NAGVMQNPRHLVRRRGQEARLRCSPMKGHSHVYWYRQLPEEGLKFMVYLQKENIIDESGMPKERFSAEFPKEGPSILRIQQVVRGDSAAYFCASSPYSESTEAFFGQGTRLTVV.